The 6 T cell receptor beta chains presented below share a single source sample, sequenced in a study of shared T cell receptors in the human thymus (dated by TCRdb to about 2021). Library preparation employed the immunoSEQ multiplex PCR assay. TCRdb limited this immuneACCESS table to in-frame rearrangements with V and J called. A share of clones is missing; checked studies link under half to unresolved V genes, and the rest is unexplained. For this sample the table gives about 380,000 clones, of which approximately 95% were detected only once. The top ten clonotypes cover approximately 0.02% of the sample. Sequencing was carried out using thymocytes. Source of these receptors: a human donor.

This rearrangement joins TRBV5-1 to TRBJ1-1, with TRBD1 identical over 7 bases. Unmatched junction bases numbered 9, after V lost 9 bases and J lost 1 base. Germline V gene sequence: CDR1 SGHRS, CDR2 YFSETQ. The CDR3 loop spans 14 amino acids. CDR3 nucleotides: TGCGCCAATCCGAACAGGGGCCCGAACACTGAAGCTTTCTTT. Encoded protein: CANPNRGPNTEAFF.

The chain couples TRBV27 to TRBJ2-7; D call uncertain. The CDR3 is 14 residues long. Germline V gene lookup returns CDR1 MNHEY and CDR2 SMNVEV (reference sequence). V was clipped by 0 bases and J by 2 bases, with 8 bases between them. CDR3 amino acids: CASSLSRLAYEQYF. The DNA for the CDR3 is TGTGCCAGCAGTTTATCGCGACTGGCCTACGAGCAGTACTTC.

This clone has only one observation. The DNA of the CDR3 is TGCGCCAGCAGCCATAGCGAGCGGGAGCCTTCCTACGAGCAGTACTTC. Translating gives CASSHSEREPSYEQYF. The chain carries TRBV4-3 and TRBJ2-7, with TRBD2 identical over 8 bases. The CDR3 totals 16 residues. V was clipped by 3 bases and J by 1 base; unmatched bases: 8. CDR1 is LGHNA, CDR2 YSLEER, per germline.

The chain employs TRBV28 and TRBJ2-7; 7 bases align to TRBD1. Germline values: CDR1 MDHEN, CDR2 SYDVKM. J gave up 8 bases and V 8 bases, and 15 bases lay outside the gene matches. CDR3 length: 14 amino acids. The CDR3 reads CASRQTGQGRKQYF. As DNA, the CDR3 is TGTGCCAGCCGGCAGACAGGGCAGGGTCGGAAGCAGTACTTC.

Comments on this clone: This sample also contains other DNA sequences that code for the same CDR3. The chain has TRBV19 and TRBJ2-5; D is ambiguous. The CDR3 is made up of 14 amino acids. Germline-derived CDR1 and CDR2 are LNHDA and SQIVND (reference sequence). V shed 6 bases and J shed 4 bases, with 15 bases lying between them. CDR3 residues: CASSPPQGRETQYF. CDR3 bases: TGTGCCAGTAGCCCGCCCCAAGGGCGAGAGACCCAGTACTTC.

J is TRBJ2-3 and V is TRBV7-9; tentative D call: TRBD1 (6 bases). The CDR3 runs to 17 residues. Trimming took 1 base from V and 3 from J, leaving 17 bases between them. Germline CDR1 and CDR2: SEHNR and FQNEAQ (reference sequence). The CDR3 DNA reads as TGTGCCAGCAGCTTAGATGGCAGGGGAGTTGAAACAGATACGCAGTATTTT. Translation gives CASSLDGRGVETDTQYF.